This paragraph reports one TCR beta chain. Its antigen is unknown. These data belong to a study of identical twins. TCRdb used MiXCR to reprocess the 5' RACE reads, holding one entry per CDR3 protein. The sample comprises around 960,000 distinct CDR3 sequences, around an eighth of which are singletons, and roughly 1.6% rests with the top ten. Whole-study findings and limits: Among monozygotic twins, out-of-frame TCR alpha sharing exceeded what models predicted.

CDR1 SGHRS and CDR2 YFSETQ come from the germline V gene. Trimming cost V 5 bases and J 7 bases; bases outside gene matches: 8. This CDR3 is built from 14 residues. The same specimen was also included in a second study, on yellow fever vaccine responses in identical twins.

The chain recombines TRBV5-1 with TRBJ2-1; 8 bases are a match to TRBD2. What was sequenced was PBMCs. The sequence derives from a woman aged 18 to 35 in good health. Here the CDR3 DNA reads TGCGCCAGCAGTTCGCGGGGGGAATGGAATGAGCAGTTCTTC. Protein: CASSSRGEWNEQFF.